These 2 T cell receptor beta chains came from one sample sequenced in a study of shared clonotypes between healthy human individuals. Naive CD8 populations comprised CD45RO-negative cells positively selected for CCR7, excluding terminally differentiated effector memory CD45RA+ cells. Using immunoSEQ multiplex PCR, the repertoire was profiled, and TCRdb retains in-frame clones only, with some absent. This table holds some 630,000 clones, approximately 96% found once. Sequencing used naive CD8+ T cells sorted from blood. The receptor source for this set is a woman in her twenties or thirties in good health.

J is TRBJ1-2 and V is TRBV5-4, with D maybe TRBD1 (5 bases). CDR3 length: 12 amino acids. Trimming shortened V by 5 bases and J by 6 bases, and 11 bases separated the two germline ends. Germline V gives CDR1 SGHNT, CDR2 YYREEE (reference sequence). As DNA, the CDR3 is TGTGCCAGCAGGGGGGTTCGCGATGGCTACACCTTC. Translation: CASRGVRDGYTF.

V usage is TRBV7-9 and J usage is TRBJ1-1, with D possibly matching TRBD1 (6 bases). The CDR3 sequence is 13 residues long. With 4 bases removed from V and 8 bases from J, the gap between germline ends came to 14 bases. Germline values: CDR1 SEHNR, CDR2 FQNEAQ (reference sequence). The CDR3 DNA sequence: TGTGCCAGCAGCTGGGGGGGCTCAGGAGAAGCTTTCTTT. Encoded protein: CASSWGGSGEAFF.